This is a list of T cell receptor beta chains from one sample in a study of post-analysis software for immune sequencing data. MiXCR was run by TCRdb on the PCR reads, yielding one entry per CDR3 protein. The sample carries around 160,000 distinct CDR3 sequences, 36% recorded once. Here the sequenced sample was blood, taken after autologous hematopoietic stem cell transplantation. The receptors derive from a girl between 10 and 17 years old with multiple sclerosis. CDR3s include the opening cysteine and the closing phenylalanine or tryptophan. The order of the fields is V gene, J gene, clone size, D gene, CDR3 DNA, CDR3 protein. D genes are given only for firm matches. Only some rows state a clone size, as once, few, many or a class for expanded clones.

TRBV20-1,TRBJ2-7,-,TRBD2,TGCAGTGCTAGAGATCTACTAGCGGGAGGGGGGCCCCTCTACGAGCAGTACTTC,CSARDLLAGGGPLYEQYF
TRBV6-5,TRBJ2-3,-,-,TGTGCCAGCGCAGCTCAGGGGACGGGAGCAGATACGCAGTATTTT,CASAAQGTGADTQYF
TRBV27,TRBJ2-7,few,TRBD2,TGTGCCAGCAGTGGTAGCGGGAGTTTGTACGAGCAGTACTTC,CASSGSGSLYEQYF
TRBV7-2,TRBJ1-2,-,TRBD1,TGTGCCAGCAGCCTAGACAGGGAGGGCTACACCTTC,CASSLDREGYTF
TRBV6-6,TRBJ1-2,-,TRBD1,TGTGCCAGCAGTCTCGACAGGGTTGTATATGCGGACTATGGCTACACCTTC,CASSLDRVVYADYGYTF
TRBV11-2,TRBJ2-5,-,-,TGTGCCAGCAGCCCTCTCGGCGGACAAGAGACCCAGTACTTC,CASSPLGGQETQYF
TRBV20-1,TRBJ1-2,-,-,TGCAGTGCTAGAGATCTTTTACGGGAATCCTATGGCTACACCTTC,CSARDLLRESYGYTF
TRBV9,TRBJ2-1,-,-,TGTGCCAGCAGCTTAAATTGGGGGTTTGATGAGCAGTTCTTC,CASSLNWGFDEQFF
TRBV5-1,TRBJ1-2,-,-,TGCGCCAGCAGAAGGGTAATAACAGGGCACTATGGCTACACCTTC,CASRRVITGHYGYTF
TRBV28,TRBJ2-3,few,-,TGTGCCAGCAGTTTGCACTCCCTAGGGGGAGATACGCAGTATTTT,CASSLHSLGGDTQYF
TRBV20-1,TRBJ2-7,once,TRBD1,TGCAGTGCTAAGGGACAGGGATCCTCCTACGAGCAGTACTTC,CSAKGQGSSYEQYF
TRBV5-1,TRBJ1-4,-,TRBD1,TGCGCCAGCACCGAATCCGGGACAGGGGGCGAAAAACTGTTTTTT,CASTESGTGGEKLFF
TRBV9,TRBJ1-2,-,-,TGTGCCAGCAGCGAGACAGGAAATGGCTACACCTTC,CASSETGNGYTF
TRBV20-1,TRBJ2-6,many,-,TGCAGTGCTAGAGACCGTGAGGGTGCCGGGGCCAACGTCCTGACTTTC,CSARDREGAGANVLTF
TRBV30,TRBJ2-7,-,-,TGTGCCTGGATACGGACCCGCTGGGGCGACGAGCAGTACTTC,CAWIRTRWGDEQYF
TRBV4-2,TRBJ2-1,-,-,TGTGCCAGCAGCCAAGGCGTTCCTCCGGATGAGCAGTTCTTC,CASSQGVPPDEQFF
TRBV5-5,TRBJ2-3,many,TRBD2,TGTGCCAGCAGCTTGAGCGGGGTCTCTAGCACAGATACGCAGTATTTT,CASSLSGVSSTDTQYF
TRBV7-2,TRBJ2-5,many,-,TGTGCCAGCAGCTTAGGTGGCGGGAACTCAGGAGAGACCCAGTACTTC,CASSLGGGNSGETQYF
TRBV12-3/TRBV12-4,TRBJ2-3,few,TRBD1,TGTGCCAGCAGCGTGGGGACAGGCAGCACAGATGCGCAGTATTTT,CASSVGTGSTDAQYF
TRBV5-1,TRBJ2-3,-,TRBD2,TGCGCCAGCAGCTTGCGGTCTAGCGGAGGCACAGATACGCAGTATTTT,CASSLRSSGGTDTQYF
TRBV4-3,TRBJ1-4,-,TRBD1,TGCGCCAGCAGCAGGGACAGTCTTAATGAAAAACTGTTTTTT,CASSRDSLNEKLFF
TRBV4-3,TRBJ2-1,few,-,TGCGCCAGCAGCCAAGATACGGACCCCTACAATGAGCAGTTCTTC,CASSQDTDPYNEQFF
TRBV7-9,TRBJ2-7,few,TRBD2,TGTGCCAGCAGCTTAACTAGCGGGAACGACGAGCAGTACTTC,CASSLTSGNDEQYF
TRBV9,TRBJ2-1,many,-,TGTGCCAGCAGCGTAGGGACTCTCTCCTACAATGAGCAGTTCTTC,CASSVGTLSYNEQFF
TRBV29-1,TRBJ2-7,-,-,TGCAGCGTTGGTAGCCCTAGCTCCTACAATGAGCAGTACTTC,CSVGSPSSYNEQYF
TRBV28,TRBJ1-2,-,-,TGTGCCAGCAGCCCCGGGGGCCAGGGGATCGGTGGCTACACCTTC,CASSPGGQGIGGYTF
TRBV29-1,TRBJ2-7,few,-,TGCAGCGTAGATACTGGACTATCCTACGAGCAGTACTTC,CSVDTGLSYEQYF
TRBV6-4,TRBJ2-3,few,TRBD2,TGTGCCAGCAGTGAGGGACTAGCGGGGGCAGATACGCAGTATTTT,CASSEGLAGADTQYF
TRBV5-6,TRBJ1-2,-,TRBD1,TGTGCCAGCAGCGGTGGAGCACAGGGGTATGGCTACACCTTC,CASSGGAQGYGYTF
TRBV27,TRBJ2-1,few,TRBD2,TGTGCCAGCACTTCGGGACTAGCGGGAGGATCCTACAATGAGCAGTTCTTC,CASTSGLAGGSYNEQFF
TRBV20-1,TRBJ2-7,few,-,TGCAGTGCTTTGGTCCGGGATTACTCCTACGAGCAGTACTTC,CSALVRDYSYEQYF
TRBV27,TRBJ2-1,few,TRBD2,TGTGCCAGCAGCCGACTAGCGGCTAGTGGGAATGAGCAGTTCTTC,CASSRLAASGNEQFF
TRBV12-3/TRBV12-4,TRBJ1-2,-,-,TGTGCCAGCAGATTCGGGCCCTTCAACTATGGCTACACCTTC,CASRFGPFNYGYTF
TRBV27,TRBJ2-5,few,-,TGTGCCAGCAGTTTTGGGGGCAGGCAGTACTTC,CASSFGGRQYF
TRBV14,TRBJ2-4,few,-,TGTGCCAGCAGCCACCTGGGACGGACCCCCGTGGAGCAGTACTTC,CASSHLGRTPVEQYF
TRBV7-3,TRBJ2-5,-,-,TGTGCCAGCAGCCTAGCAGGCAGGGGAGAAGAGACCCAGTACTTC,CASSLAGRGEETQYF
TRBV18,TRBJ1-4,-,-,TGTGCCAGCTCACCAGGGACGACGGATAGAAAACTGTTTTTT,CASSPGTTDRKLFF
TRBV4-3,TRBJ2-4,-,-,TGCGCCAGCAGCCAAGATCGTACAGTCGGCGGGGAACTAGCCAAAAGCATTCAGTACTTC,CASSQDRTVGGELAKSIQYF
TRBV2,TRBJ2-1,few,TRBD2,TGTGCCAGGGGAGCGGGGTCCCGGATGGGCGAGCAGTTCTTC,CARGAGSRMGEQFF
TRBV20-1,TRBJ2-1,-,TRBD2,TGCAGTGCTAGAGATTGGCCCAGCGGGAGTTTCAATGAGCAGTTCTTC,CSARDWPSGSFNEQFF
TRBV12-3/TRBV12-4,TRBJ2-4,-,-,TGTACCAGCAGTTTGGAGTCGGTTCTCGCCACACAGGTAATTCAGTACTTC,CTSSLESVLATQVIQYF
TRBV20-1,TRBJ2-2,-,TRBD2,TGCAGTGCTAGATTAACTAGCGCAACCGGGGAGCGGTTTTTT,CSARLTSATGERFF
TRBV25-1,TRBJ2-5,few,TRBD1,TGTGCCAGCAGTCTCGGACAGGGAAGAGAGACCCAGTACTTC,CASSLGQGRETQYF